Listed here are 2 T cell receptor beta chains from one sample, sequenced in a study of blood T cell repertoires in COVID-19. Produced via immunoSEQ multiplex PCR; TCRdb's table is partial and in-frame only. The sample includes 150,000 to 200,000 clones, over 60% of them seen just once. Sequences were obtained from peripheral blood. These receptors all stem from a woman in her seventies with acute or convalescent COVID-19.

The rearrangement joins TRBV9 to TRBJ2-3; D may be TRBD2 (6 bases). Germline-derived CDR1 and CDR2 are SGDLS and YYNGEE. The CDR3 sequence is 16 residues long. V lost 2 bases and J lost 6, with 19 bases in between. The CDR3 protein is CASSVSGTGTLDTQYF. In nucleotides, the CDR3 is TGTGCCAGCAGCGTCTCCGGGACTGGGACTTTGGATACGCAGTATTTT. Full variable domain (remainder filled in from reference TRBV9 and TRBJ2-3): DSGVTQTPKHLITATGQRVTLRCSPRSGDLSVYWYQQSLDQGLQFLIQYYNGEERAKGNILERFSAQQFPDLHSELNLSSLELGDSALYFCASSVSGTGTLDTQYFGPGTRLTVL.

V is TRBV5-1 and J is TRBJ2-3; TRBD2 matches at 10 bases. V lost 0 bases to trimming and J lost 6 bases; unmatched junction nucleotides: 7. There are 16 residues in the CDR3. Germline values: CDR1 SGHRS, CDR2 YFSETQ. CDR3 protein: CASSLEGSGRWDTQYF. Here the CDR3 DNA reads TGCGCCAGCAGCTTGGAAGGTAGCGGGAGGTGGGATACGCAGTATTTT.